The source of this TCR beta chain is a study of neoadjuvant anti-PD-1 for oral cavity cancer. Study-level results: Treg/Th17 ratio rose with pretreatment blood and fell with post-treatment tumor TCRbeta clonality.

PBMC libraries mostly used 450 to 600 ng of input genomic DNA, with six replicates per sample. Clones were read by immunoSEQ multiplex PCR, and TCRdb kept only the in-frame ones, dropping some. The table includes tens of thousands of clones, around 85% detected once. This clone showed up just once. Its matching antigen is unknown. Analysis of PBMCs was direct, with no culture step. V lost 8 bases, J lost 6 bases, and 23 bases lay in between. Germline assignment: CDR1 SNHLY and CDR2 FYNNEI. The CDR3 runs 16 residues. The material was PBMCs, obtained before nivolumab (anti-PD-1) treatment. The V and J genes are TRBV2 and TRBJ2-1, with a tentative D call TRBD2 (6 bases). The receptor was derived from a person between 40 and 79 years old with oral cavity squamous cell carcinoma. The CDR3 protein is CASHGGDGGSGNEQFF. CDR3 in DNA: TGTGCCAGCCATGGGGGAGATGGGGGGTCGGGCAATGAGCAGTTCTTC.